The 5 T cell receptor delta chains given below trace back to one sample, sequenced in a study of gamma-delta chains in newborns, infants, children. TCRdb repeated clone calling on the reads with CATT. The sample shows 2,000 to 3,000 delta-chain clones, 6.5% to 8.5% of them seen only once. Sequenced: blood. The receptors stem from a child who was a newborn, infant or young child, either healthy, febrile or measles-vaccinated (not recorded which).

The V and J genes are TRDV2 and TRDJ3, with TRDD3 identical over 8 bases. The CDR3 loop spans 19 amino acids. Germline-derived CDR1 and CDR2 are GEAIGNYY and EKD. Trimming removed 3 bases from V and 0 bases from J; junction bases left unmatched: 9. This chain's CDR3 is CACDCRTGGDSWDTRQMFF. The CDR3 bases are TGTGCCTGTGACTGTCGTACTGGGGGGGACTCCTGGGACACCCGACAGATGTTTTTC.

Relative to its sample, this clone is large. The same CDR3 arises from other DNA sequences in this sample as well. The genes are TRDV2 and TRDJ3; 8 positions match TRDD3. The CDR3 sequence is 21 residues long. Germline V gives CDR1 GEAIGNYY, CDR2 EKD. V lost 0 bases to trimming and J lost 0 bases; unmatched junction nucleotides: 12. CDR3 DNA: TGTGCCTGTGACACCGTACTGGGGGCTATCCCCAGCTCCTGGGACACCCGACAGATGTTTTTC. Amino acids: CACDTVLGAIPSSWDTRQMFF.

By share, this clone counts as medium-sized. The genes are TRDV2 and TRDJ3, with TRDD3 matching 9 bases. This CDR3 has 17 amino acids. Trimming at V came to 2 bases and at J to 0 bases, leaving 1 base not matched to a gene. The germline V gene has CDR1 GEAIGNYY and CDR2 EKD. CDR3 residues: CACDNWGSSWDTRQMFF. The CDR3 nucleotides read TGTGCCTGTGACAACTGGGGGAGCTCCTGGGACACCCGACAGATGTTTTTC.

As concerns this clone: This may arise from a read error, as a much more abundant clone is one base away. Other DNA sequences within the sample encode an identical CDR3. The chain has TRDV2 and TRDJ3; the match to TRDD3 covers 7 bases. Germline CDR1 reads GEAIGNYY; CDR2 reads EKD. The CDR3 covers 19 residues. The CDR3: CACDTAGGRGSWDTRQMFF. CDR3 coding DNA: TGTGCCTGTGACACCGCTGGGGGCCGAGGCTCCTGGGACACCCGACAAATGTTTTTC.

Notes on this clone: A read error is likely here: a far larger clone is one base away. The same CDR3 is also encoded by other DNA sequences in this sample. The chain uses TRDV2 and TRDJ2, with TRDD2 matching over 7 bases. This CDR3 has 17 residues. The ends lost 7 bases at V and 1 base at J; junction bases unmatched: 14. The V gene's germline CDR1 is GEAIGNYY and CDR2 EKD. The CDR3 DNA reads as TGTGCCTGCGACGGCGTTGGCCCTTCCTTTTTGACAGCACAACTCTTCTTT. Encoded protein: CACDGVGPSFLTAQLFF.